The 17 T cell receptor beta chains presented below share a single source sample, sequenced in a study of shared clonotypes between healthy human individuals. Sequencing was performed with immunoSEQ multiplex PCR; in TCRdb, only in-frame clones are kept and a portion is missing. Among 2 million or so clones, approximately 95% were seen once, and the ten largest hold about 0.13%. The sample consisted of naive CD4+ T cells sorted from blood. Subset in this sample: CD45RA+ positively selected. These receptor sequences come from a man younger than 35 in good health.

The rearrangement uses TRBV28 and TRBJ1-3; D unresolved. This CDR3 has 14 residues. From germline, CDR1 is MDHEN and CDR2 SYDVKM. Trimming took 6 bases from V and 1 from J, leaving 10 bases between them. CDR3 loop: CASRPGSSGNTIYF. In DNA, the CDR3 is TGTGCCAGCAGGCCCGGGTCGTCTGGAAACACCATATATTTT.

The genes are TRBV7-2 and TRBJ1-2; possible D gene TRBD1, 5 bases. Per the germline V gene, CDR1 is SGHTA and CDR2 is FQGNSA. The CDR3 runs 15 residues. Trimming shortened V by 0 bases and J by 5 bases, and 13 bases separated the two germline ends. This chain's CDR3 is CASSLALQGVYGYTF. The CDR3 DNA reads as TGTGCCAGCAGCTTAGCGCTCCAGGGTGTGTATGGCTACACCTTC.

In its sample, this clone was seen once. This CDR3 reads CASSEYRGENTEAFF. The CDR3 bases are TGTGCCAGCAGCGAATACAGGGGGGAGAACACTGAAGCTTTCTTT. The J gene is TRBJ1-1, the V gene TRBV9; TRBD1 aligns across 8 bases. The CDR3 runs 15 residues. Germline lookup yields CDR1 SGDLS and CDR2 YYNGEE. The V and J ends lost 3 bases and 1 base, in that order; junction bases with no gene match: 5.

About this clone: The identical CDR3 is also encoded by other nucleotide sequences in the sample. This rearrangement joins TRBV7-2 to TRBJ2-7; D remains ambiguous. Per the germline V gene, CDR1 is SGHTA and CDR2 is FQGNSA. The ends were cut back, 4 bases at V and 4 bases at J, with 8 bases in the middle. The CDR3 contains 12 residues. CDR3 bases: TGTGCCAGCAGCTCCTCTCCTTACGAGCAGTACTTC. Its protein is CASSSSPYEQYF. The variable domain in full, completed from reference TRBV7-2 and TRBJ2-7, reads GAGVSQSPSNKVTEKGKDVELRCDPISGHTALYWYRQSLGQGLEFLIYFQGNSAPDKSGLPSDRFSAERTGGSVSTLTIQRTQQEDSAVYLCASSSSPYEQYFGPGTRLTVT.

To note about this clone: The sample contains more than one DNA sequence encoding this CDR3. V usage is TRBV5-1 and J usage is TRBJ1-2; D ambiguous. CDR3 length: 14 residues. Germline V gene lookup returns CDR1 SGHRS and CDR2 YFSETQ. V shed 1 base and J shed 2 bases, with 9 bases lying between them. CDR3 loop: CASSLSGANYGYTF. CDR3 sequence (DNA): TGCGCCAGCAGCTTGTCGGGAGCGAACTATGGCTACACCTTC.

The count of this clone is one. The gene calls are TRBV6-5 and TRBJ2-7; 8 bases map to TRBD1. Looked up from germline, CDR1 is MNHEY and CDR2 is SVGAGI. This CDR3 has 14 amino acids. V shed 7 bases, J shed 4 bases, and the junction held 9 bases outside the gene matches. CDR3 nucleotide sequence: TGTGCCAGCAAAGTAAGGACAGGGCCTTACGAGCAGTACTTC. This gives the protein CASKVRTGPYEQYF.

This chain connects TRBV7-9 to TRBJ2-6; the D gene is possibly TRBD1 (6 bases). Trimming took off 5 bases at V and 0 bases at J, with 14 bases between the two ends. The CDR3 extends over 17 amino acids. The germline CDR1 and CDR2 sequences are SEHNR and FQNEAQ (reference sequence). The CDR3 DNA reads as TGTGCCAGCAGCCCCGACAGGTTTCACTCTGGGGCCAACGTCCTGACTTTC. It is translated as CASSPDRFHSGANVLTF.

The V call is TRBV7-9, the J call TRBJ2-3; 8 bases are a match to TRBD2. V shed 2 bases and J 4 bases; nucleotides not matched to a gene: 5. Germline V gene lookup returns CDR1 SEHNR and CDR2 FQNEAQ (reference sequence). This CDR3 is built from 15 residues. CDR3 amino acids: CASSLMAGGSDTQYF. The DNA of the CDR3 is TGTGCCAGCAGCTTAATGGCGGGAGGATCAGATACGCAGTATTTT.

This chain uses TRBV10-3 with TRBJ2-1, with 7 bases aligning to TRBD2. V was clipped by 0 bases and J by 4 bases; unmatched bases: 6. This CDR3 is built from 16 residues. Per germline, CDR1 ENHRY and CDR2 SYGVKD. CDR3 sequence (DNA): TGTGCCATCAGTGAGTCGGCGGGGGAGTCTTACAATGAGCAGTTCTTC. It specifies CAISESAGESYNEQFF.

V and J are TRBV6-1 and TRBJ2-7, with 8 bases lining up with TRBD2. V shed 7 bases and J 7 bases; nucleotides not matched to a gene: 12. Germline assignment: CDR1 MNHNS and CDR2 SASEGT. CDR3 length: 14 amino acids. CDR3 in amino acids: CASIQGLASREQYF. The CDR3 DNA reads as TGTGCCAGCATCCAAGGACTAGCTTCGAGGGAGCAGTACTTC.

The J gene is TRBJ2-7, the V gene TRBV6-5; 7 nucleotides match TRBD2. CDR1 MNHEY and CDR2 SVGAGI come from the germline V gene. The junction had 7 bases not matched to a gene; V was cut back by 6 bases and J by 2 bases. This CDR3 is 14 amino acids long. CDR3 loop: CASSRGDGAYEQYF. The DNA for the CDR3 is TGTGCCAGCAGCCGGGGGGACGGCGCCTACGAGCAGTACTTC.

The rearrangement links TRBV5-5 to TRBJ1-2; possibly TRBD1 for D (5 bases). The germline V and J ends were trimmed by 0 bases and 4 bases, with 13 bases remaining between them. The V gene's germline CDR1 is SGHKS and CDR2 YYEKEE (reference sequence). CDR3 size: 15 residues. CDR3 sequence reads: CASSLEAGAPYGYTF. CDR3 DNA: TGTGCCAGCAGCTTGGAAGCTGGGGCTCCCTATGGCTACACCTTC. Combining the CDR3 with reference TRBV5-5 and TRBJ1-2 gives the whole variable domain DAGVTQSPTHLIKTRGQQVTLRCSPISGHKSVSWYQQVLGQGPQFIFQYYEKEERGRGNFPDRFSARQFPNYSSELNVNALLLGDSALYLCASSLEAGAPYGYTFGSGTRLTVV.

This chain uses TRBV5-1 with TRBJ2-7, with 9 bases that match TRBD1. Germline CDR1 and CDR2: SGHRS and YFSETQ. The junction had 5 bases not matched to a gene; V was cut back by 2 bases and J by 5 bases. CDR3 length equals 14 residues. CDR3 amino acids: CASSFGDRDHEQYF. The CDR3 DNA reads TGCGCCAGCAGCTTCGGGGACAGGGACCACGAGCAGTACTTC.

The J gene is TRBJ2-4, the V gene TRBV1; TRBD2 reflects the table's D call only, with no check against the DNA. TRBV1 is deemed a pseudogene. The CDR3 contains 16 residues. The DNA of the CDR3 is TGCACCAGCAGCTCCACTAGCGGTCTAGCCAAAAACATTCAGTACTTC. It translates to CTSSSTSGLAKNIQYF.

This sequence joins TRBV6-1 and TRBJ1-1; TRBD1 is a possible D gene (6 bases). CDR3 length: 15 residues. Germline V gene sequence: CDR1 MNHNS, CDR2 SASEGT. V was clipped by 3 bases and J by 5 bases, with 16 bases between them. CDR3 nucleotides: TGTGCCAGCAGTGATAACAGGGTCAAAGGGACTGAAGCTTTCTTT. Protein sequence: CASSDNRVKGTEAFF.

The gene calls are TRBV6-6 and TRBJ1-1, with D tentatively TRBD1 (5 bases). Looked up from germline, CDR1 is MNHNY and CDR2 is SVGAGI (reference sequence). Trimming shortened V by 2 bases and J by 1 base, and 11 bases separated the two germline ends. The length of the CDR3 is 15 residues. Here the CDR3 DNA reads TGTGCCAGCAGTTACCGGGGGGGGACGAACACTGAAGCTTTCTTT. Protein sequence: CASSYRGGTNTEAFF.

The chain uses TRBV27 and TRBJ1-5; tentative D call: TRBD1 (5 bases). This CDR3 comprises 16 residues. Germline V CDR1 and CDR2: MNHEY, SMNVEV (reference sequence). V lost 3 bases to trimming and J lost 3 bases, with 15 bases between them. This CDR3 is CASSFTWGRDNQPQHF. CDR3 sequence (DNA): TGTGCCAGCAGTTTTACCTGGGGCAGGGACAATCAGCCCCAGCATTTT.